This T cell receptor (beta chain) was captured in a study of Ad26.COV2.S vaccination and SARS-CoV-2 variants. Treatment in this sample: approximately 18 received Ad26.COV2.S at low or high dose, single or two shots; 5 received placebo; per-sample allocation not given. Material that was analyzed had been drawn on day 63 after the first vaccine or placebo injection. The donor's status was that of an adult aged 18-55 years in Boston. Germline V gene lookup returns CDR1 MNHEY and CDR2 SVGEGT. The junction had 1 base not matched to a gene; V was cut back by 2 bases and J by 0 bases. The CDR3 has 15 amino acids. TCRdb's table, derived via immunoSEQ multiplex PCR, lists solely in-frame clones and lacks some. The profile shows about 470,000 clones, 80% to 95% of them singletons.

The source is a person aged 18 to 59 who received the Ad26.COV2.S COVID-19 vaccine or a placebo. The V call is TRBV6-2 or TRBV6-3, the J call TRBJ2-7, with 10 bases that match TRBD2. The sequences come from peripheral blood, collected in a trial of Ad26.COV2.S vaccine versus placebo. The chain's CDR3 is CASSYRTSGSYEQYF. CDR3 in DNA: TGTGCCAGCAGTTACCGGACTAGCGGCTCCTACGAGCAGTACTTC.